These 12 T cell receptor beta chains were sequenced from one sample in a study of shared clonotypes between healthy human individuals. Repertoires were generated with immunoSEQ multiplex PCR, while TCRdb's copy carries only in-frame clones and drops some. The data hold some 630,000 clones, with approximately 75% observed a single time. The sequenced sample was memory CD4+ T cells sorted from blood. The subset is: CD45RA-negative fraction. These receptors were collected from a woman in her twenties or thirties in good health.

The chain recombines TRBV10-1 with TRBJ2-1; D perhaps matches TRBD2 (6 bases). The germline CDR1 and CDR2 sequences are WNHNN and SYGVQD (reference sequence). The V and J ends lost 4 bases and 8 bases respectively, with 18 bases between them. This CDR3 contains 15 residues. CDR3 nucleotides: TGCGCCAGCAGTGTGGAGGGATTAAACGGGGATGAGCAGTTCTTC. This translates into CASSVEGLNGDEQFF.

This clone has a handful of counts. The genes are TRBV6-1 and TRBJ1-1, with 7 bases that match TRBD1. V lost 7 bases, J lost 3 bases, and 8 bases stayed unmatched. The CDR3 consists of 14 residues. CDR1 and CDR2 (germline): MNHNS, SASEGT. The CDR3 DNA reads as TGTGCCAGCATCCAAGGTGGACAGGACACTGAAGCTTTCTTT. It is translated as CASIQGGQDTEAFF.

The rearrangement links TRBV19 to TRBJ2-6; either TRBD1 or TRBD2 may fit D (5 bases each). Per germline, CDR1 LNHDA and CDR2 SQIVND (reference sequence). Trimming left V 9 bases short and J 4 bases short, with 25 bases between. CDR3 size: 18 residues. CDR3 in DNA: TGTGCCAGCGCGGGCCGGGACCCATTGAAGCACGGGGCCAACGTCCTGACTTTC. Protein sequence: CASAGRDPLKHGANVLTF.

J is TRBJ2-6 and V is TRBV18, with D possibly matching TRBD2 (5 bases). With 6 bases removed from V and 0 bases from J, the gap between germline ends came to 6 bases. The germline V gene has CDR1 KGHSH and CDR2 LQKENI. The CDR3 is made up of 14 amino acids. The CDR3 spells CASSTISGANVLTF. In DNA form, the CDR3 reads TGTGCCAGCTCGACTATCTCTGGGGCCAACGTCCTGACTTTC.

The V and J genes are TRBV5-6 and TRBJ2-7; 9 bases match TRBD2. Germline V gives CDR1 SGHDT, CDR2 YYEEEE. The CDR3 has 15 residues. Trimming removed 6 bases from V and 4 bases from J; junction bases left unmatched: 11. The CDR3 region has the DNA TGTGCCAGCACCCTTACCGGGACTAGCCTTTACGAGCAGTACTTC. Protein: CASTLTGTSLYEQYF.

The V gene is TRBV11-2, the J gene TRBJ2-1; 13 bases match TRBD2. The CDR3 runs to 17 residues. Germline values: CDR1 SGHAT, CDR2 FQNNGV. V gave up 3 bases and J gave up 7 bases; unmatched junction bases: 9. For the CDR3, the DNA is TGTGCCAGCAGCTTGGCCCAACTAGCGGGAGGGCCGAATGAGCAGTTCTTC. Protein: CASSLAQLAGGPNEQFF.

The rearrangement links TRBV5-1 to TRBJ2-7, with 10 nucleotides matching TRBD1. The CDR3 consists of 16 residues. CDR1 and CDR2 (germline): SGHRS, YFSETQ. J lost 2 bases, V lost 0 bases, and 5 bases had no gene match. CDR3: CASSLAEDRGAYEQYF. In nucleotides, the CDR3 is TGCGCCAGCAGCTTGGCCGAGGACAGGGGGGCCTACGAGCAGTACTTC.

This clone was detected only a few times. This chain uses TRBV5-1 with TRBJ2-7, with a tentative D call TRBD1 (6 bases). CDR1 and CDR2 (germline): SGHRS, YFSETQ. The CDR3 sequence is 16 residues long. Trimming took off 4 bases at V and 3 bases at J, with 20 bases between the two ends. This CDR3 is CASSAADVTGDYEQYF. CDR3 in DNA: TGCGCCAGCAGCGCGGCGGACGTGACAGGAGACTACGAGCAGTACTTC.

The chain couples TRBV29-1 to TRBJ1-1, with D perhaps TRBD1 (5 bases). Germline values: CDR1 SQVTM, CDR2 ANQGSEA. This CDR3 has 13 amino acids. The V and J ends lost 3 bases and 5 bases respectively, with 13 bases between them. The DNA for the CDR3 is TGCAGCGTTGATAAACAGGTTGGGACTGAAGCTTTCTTT. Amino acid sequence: CSVDKQVGTEAFF.

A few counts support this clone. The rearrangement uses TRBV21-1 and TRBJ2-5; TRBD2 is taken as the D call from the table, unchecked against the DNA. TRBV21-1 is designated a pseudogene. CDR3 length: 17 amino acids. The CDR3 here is CASSKEREGPGDETQYF. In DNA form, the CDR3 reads TGTGCCAGCAGCAAAGAACGGGAGGGCCCCGGGGACGAGACCCAGTACTTC.

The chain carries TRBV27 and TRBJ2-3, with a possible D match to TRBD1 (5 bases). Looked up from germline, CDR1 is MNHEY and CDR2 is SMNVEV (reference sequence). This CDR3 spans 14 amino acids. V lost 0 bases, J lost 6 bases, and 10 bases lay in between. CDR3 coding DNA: TGTGCCAGCAGTTTATCGGCCGCAGGGGATACGCAGTATTTT. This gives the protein CASSLSAAGDTQYF.

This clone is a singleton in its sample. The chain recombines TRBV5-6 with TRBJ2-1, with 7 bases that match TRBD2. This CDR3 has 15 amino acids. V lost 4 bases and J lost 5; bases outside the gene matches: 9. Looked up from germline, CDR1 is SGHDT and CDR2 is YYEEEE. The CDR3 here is CASSPSLTSDNEQFF. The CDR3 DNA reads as TGTGCCAGCAGCCCCTCTCTTACTAGCGACAATGAGCAGTTCTTC.